These T cell receptor beta chains were read from a single sample in a study of control samples from healthy donors and cancer patients. Repertoires were generated with immunoSEQ multiplex PCR, while TCRdb's copy carries only in-frame clones and drops some. The repertoire holds 190,000 or so clones, with 85% to 95% as singletons. The sample comprised blood. The receptor source for this set is a young man in good health. The CDR3 runs from the conserved cysteine through the conserved F or W. Clone size is not always given. Where it is, it says once, few, many or a class for expanded clones.

J gene,V gene,clone size,CDR3 protein
TRBJ1-3,TRBV5-1,-,CASSLGQPSSGNTIYF
TRBJ2-5,TRBV5-1,-,CATRRDRVVETQYF
TRBJ2-5,TRBV7-2,-,CASSFFPSLGRETQYF
TRBJ1-3,TRBV3-1/TRBV3-2,-,CASSQRSGNTIYF
TRBJ1-5,TRBV7-3,-,CASSPDYLPELQGLNQPQHF
TRBJ1-5,TRBV6-1,-,CASSDTGSNQPQHF
TRBJ2-5,TRBV7-2,-,CASSLEHPGRETQYF
TRBJ2-1,TRBV2,-,CASSDMRGSYNEQFF
TRBJ1-5,TRBV18,once,CASSQDRQGAGGQPQHF
TRBJ2-1,TRBV3-1/TRBV3-2,-,CASSQDQGAYNEQFF
TRBJ1-1,TRBV7-3,-,CASSLGPLNTEAFF
TRBJ2-7,TRBV29-1,-,CSVLATPGQGNEQYF
TRBJ1-2,TRBV4-1,-,CASSQVILARGPYGYTF
TRBJ2-2,TRBV5-1,-,CASSLGTGEAGELFF
TRBJ2-5,TRBV5-4,once,CASSSPGLAIYETQYF
TRBJ1-1,TRBV9,-,CASSGFAGGVGKFSEAFF
TRBJ2-7,TRBV3-1/TRBV3-2,-,CASSQDSRYEQYF
TRBJ1-4,TRBV9,-,CASSVGEGVGNEKLFF
TRBJ2-1,TRBV5-1,-,CASSFGRWDNEQFF
TRBJ1-1,TRBV6-5,-,CASKIMTGLGSEAFF
TRBJ2-1,TRBV30,-,CACSSYNEQFF
TRBJ1-3,TRBV6-5,-,CASRLLGGNTIYF
TRBJ1-2,TRBV28,-,CASSLTGEGYTF
TRBJ1-5,TRBV7-6,few,CASSLGGQGNQPQHF
TRBJ1-2,TRBV4-1,-,CASSQGDPANYGYTF
TRBJ1-6,TRBV19,once,CASSIKGTAPLHF
TRBJ1-2,TRBV1,once,CTSSHPGRSLPFYGYTF
TRBJ1-3,TRBV6-5,-,CASSYSGTPSGNTIYF
TRBJ2-5,TRBV2,-,CASSGGTQETQYF
TRBJ2-7,TRBV30,-,CAWREGQGMVKLYEQYF
TRBJ2-2,TRBV2,-,CASSEAIGPGELFF
TRBJ1-4,TRBV4-2,once,CASSPRGTNEKLFF
TRBJ2-7,TRBV2,-,CASRDRRVYEQYF
TRBJ1-5,TRBV10-3,-,CAISEGDRPNQPQHF
TRBJ2-7,TRBV30,-,CAWSKGNLYEQYF
TRBJ2-7,TRBV7-8,-,CASSFSGQAEGEQYF
TRBJ1-5,TRBV6-5,-,CASRLYRGDQPQHF
TRBJ1-2,TRBV30,-,CAWSVLGAGYGYTF
TRBJ2-1,TRBV24-1,once,CATSDSGGGVRDEQFF
TRBJ2-3,TRBV5-4,-,CASSHSGIGSTDTQYF
TRBJ1-2,TRBV24-1,-,CATSAGFGYTF
TRBJ1-1,TRBV29-1,once,CSVWTGAWAFF
TRBJ2-2,TRBV18,-,CASSPGTGGSGELFF
TRBJ2-7,TRBV7-9,-,CASSLGGGVGYEQYF
TRBJ1-1,TRBV5-5,-,CASSLGQANEAFF
TRBJ2-1,TRBV7-6,-,CASSLDGNNEQFF
TRBJ1-5,TRBV19,-,CASSEPGLPNQPQHF
TRBJ1-2,TRBV3-1/TRBV3-2,-,CASSPQDRSDLYGYTF
TRBJ1-2,TRBV30,-,CAWSVGTGNYGYTF
TRBJ2-7,TRBV29-1,-,CSVMGSAYEQYF
TRBJ2-3,TRBV28,-,CASSPPRGSHLDTDTQYF
TRBJ1-5,TRBV5-3,-,CATTDREAYSNQPQHF
TRBJ2-7,TRBV30,-,CAWGQYGPYEQYF
TRBJ2-1,TRBV12-5,-,CASGLLNGEQFF
TRBJ1-5,TRBV6-5,-,CASSPTANNQPQHF
TRBJ2-3,TRBV2,-,CASSEEQPGLSTDTQYF
TRBJ1-3,TRBV14,-,CASSPRPSSGNTIYF
TRBJ2-3,TRBV5-6,-,CASSLTTSGNTDTQYF
TRBJ2-3,TRBV5-4,-,CASSLEPTDTQYF